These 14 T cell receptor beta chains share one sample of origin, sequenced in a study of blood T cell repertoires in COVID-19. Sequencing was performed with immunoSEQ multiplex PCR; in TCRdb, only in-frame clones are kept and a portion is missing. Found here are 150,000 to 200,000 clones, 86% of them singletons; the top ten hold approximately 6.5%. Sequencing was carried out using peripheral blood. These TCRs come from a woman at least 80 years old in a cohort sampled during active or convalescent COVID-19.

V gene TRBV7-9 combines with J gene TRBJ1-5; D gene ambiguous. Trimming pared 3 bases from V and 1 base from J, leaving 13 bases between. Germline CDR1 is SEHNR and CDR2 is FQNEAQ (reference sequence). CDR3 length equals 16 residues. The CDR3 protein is CASSFASLGSNQPQHF. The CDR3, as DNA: TGTGCCAGCAGCTTTGCATCCTTGGGCAGCAATCAGCCCCAGCATTTT.

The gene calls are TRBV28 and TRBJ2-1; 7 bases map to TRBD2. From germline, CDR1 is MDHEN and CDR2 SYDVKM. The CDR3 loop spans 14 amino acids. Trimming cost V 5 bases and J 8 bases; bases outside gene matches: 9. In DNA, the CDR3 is TGTGCCAGCAGTGGCCCCACGGCGGGGGATGAGCAGTTCTTC. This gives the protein CASSGPTAGDEQFF.

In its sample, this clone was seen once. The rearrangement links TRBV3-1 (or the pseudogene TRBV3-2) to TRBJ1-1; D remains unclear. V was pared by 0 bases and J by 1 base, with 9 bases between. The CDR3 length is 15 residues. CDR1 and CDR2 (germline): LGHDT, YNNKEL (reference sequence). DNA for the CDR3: TGTGCCAGCAGCCAAGATGTGGTGGCGAACACTGAAGCTTTCTTT. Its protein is CASSQDVVANTEAFF.

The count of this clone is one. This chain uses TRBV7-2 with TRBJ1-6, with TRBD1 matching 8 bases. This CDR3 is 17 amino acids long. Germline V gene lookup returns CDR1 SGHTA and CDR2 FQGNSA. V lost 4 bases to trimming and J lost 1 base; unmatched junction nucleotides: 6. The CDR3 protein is CASSSGQGRSYNSPLHF. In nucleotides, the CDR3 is TGTGCCAGCAGCTCCGGACAGGGCAGGTCCTATAATTCACCCCTCCACTTT.

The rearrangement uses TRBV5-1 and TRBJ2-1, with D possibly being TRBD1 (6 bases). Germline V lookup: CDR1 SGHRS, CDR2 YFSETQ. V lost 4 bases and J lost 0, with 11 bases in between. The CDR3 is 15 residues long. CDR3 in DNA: TGCGCCAGCAGCGAGAGAGGGGGCTCCTACAATGAGCAGTTCTTC. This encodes CASSERGGSYNEQFF.

The CDR3 DNA is TGTGCCAGCAGCTCACAGGGTCTCGGGCAGCCCCAGCATTTT. Amino acids: CASSSQGLGQPQHF. This sequence joins TRBV7-2 and TRBJ1-5, with a possible D match to TRBD1 (6 bases). The ends were cut back, 4 bases at V and 7 bases at J, with 14 bases in the middle. CDR3 length: 14 residues. From germline, CDR1 is SGHTA and CDR2 FQGNSA.

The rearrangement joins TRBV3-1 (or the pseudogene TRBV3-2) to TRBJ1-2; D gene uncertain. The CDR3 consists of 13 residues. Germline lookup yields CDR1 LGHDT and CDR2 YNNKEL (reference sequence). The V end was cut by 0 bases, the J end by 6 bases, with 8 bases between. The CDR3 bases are TGTGCCAGCAGCCAAGATCAAGCGAATGGCTACACCTTC. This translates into CASSQDQANGYTF.

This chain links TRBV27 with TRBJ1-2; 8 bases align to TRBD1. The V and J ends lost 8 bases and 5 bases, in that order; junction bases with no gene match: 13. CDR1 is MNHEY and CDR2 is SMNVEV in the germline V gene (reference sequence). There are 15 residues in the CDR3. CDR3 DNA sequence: TGTGCCAGCCGCTTCGTAGGACAGGGACGGTATGGCTACACCTTC. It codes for CASRFVGQGRYGYTF.

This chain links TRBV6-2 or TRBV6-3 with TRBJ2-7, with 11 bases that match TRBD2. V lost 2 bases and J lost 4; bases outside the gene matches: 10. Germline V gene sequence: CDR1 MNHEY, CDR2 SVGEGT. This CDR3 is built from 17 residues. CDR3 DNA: TGTGCCAGCAGTTACACCCCTAGCGGGGGGTTTATTTACGAGCAGTACTTC. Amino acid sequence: CASSYTPSGGFIYEQYF.

The CDR3 sequence is CASSFSGTDTQYF. CDR3 sequence (DNA): TGCGCCAGCAGCTTTAGCGGCACAGATACGCAGTATTTT. The chain combines TRBV5-1 with TRBJ2-3; weak D call: TRBD2 (5 bases). Germline V lookup: CDR1 SGHRS, CDR2 YFSETQ. The V gene lost 2 bases and the J gene lost 1 base, with 5 bases spanning the gap. The CDR3 is made up of 13 amino acids.

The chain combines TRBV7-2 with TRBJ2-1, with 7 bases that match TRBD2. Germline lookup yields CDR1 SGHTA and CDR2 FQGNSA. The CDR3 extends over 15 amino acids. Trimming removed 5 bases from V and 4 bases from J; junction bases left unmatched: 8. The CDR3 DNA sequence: TGTGCCAGCAGCCAGTCCGGGGGGAATTACAATGAGCAGTTCTTC. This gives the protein CASSQSGGNYNEQFF.

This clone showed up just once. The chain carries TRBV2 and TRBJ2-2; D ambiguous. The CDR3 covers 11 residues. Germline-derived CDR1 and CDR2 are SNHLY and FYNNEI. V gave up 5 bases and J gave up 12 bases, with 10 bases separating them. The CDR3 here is CASSLSEKLFF. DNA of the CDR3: TGTGCCAGCAGTTTGTCGGAGAAGCTGTTTTTT.

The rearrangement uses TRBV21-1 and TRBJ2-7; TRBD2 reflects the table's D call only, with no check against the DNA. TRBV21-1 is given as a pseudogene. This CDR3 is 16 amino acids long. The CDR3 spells CASSKGSRCSSYEQYV. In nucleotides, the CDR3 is TGTGCCAGCAGCAAAGGATCGAGGTGTAGCTCCTACGAGCAGTACGTC.

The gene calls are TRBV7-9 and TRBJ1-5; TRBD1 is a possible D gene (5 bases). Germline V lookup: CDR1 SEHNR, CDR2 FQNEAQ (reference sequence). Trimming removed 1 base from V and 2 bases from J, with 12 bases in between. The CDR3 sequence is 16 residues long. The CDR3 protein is CASSLGQYVGNQPQHF. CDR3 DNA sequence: TGTGCCAGCAGCTTAGGACAGTATGTGGGCAATCAGCCCCAGCATTTT.